Sequencing of this T cell receptor (beta chain) was carried out in a study of T-cell memory formation after mild COVID-19. Study-level background: Clustering of TCRs was largely donor specific. Study-level points and caveats: Among clones peaking at day 37 in the second wave, SARS-CoV-2 specificity remained unconfirmed. CD4+ contracting clones lay mainly in CM and EM, CD8+ ones in EMRA.

The ends were cut back, 5 bases at V and 6 bases at J, with 21 bases in the middle. CDR1 and CDR2 from the germline V gene are MNHNS and SASEGT. The CDR3 covers 16 residues. To note about this clonotype: Its antigen is unidentified.

Constant-segment primers served in 5'RACE that generated TCR alpha and TCR beta cDNA libraries bearing sample barcodes and UMIs. TCRdb used MiXCR to reprocess the 5' RACE reads, holding one entry per CDR3 protein. Of roughly 100,000 distinct CDR3 sequences in the sample, about 18% were seen once. Source material: PBMCs or a T cell subset sorted from them (not recorded which). This clonotype was obtained from an adult woman who had mild COVID-19 (a few samples of this study predate the infection). Cell type and time point are not known. This chain joins TRBV6-1 and TRBJ2-3; D may be TRBD2 (8 bases). The CDR3 DNA follows: TGTGCCAGCAGTCACGGGACAGAACCGGGAGGGGATACGCAGTATTTT. Protein sequence: CASSHGTEPGGDTQYF.